The 28 T cell receptor beta chains reported below all come from one sample, sequenced in a study of cytomegalovirus exposure and HLA in healthy donors (dated by TCRdb to the late 2010s). Libraries were constructed by the immunoSEQ multiplex PCR assay. For the multiplex PCR, a mixture combining 60 forward primers for TCR Vbeta segments and 13 reverse primers for TCR Jbeta segments was used. The table comes from immuneACCESS by way of TCRdb, which keeps in-frame sequences with V and J called. Part of the clones is missing from these tables; in studies checked, under half for an unresolved V gene and the rest for unknown reasons. The sample table holds about 65,000 clones, of which approximately 60% were seen once. Around 2.8% of the sample lies in the top ten. Material for sequencing was PBMCs. These receptor sequences come from a man in his thirties or forties in good health and CMV-seronegative.

The V and J genes are TRBV7-8 and TRBJ2-7, with TRBD1 matching 11 bases. Germline CDR1 and CDR2: SGHVS and FQNEAQ. Trimming took 1 base from V and 3 from J; bases not matched to a gene: 5. CDR3 length: 16 amino acids. The CDR3 DNA sequence: TGTGCCAGCAGCTTAGAGGCCGGGACAGGGGGCTACGAGCAGTACTTC. This translates into CASSLEAGTGGYEQYF. The complete variable domain, with remaining parts taken from reference TRBV7-8 and TRBJ2-7, reads GAGVSQSPRYKVAKRGQDVALRCDPISGHVSLFWYQQALGQGPEFLTYFQNEAQLDKSGLPSDRFFAERPEGSVSTLKIQRTQQEDSAVYLCASSLEAGTGGYEQYFGPGTRLTVT.

The CDR3 DNA reads TGTGCCAGCAGCTTAGGGGACAACATGAACACTGAAGCTTTCTTT. Encoded protein: CASSLGDNMNTEAFF. The chain carries TRBV11-1 and TRBJ1-1; possibly TRBD1 for D (6 bases). The V gene lost 1 base and the J gene lost 0 bases, with 9 bases spanning the gap. Per the germline V gene, CDR1 is SGHAT and CDR2 is FQDESV (reference sequence). This CDR3 contains 15 residues.

This clone was detected only a few times. The DNA of the CDR3 is TGTGCCAGCAGCATAACAGGGGGTCGGACAGATACGCAGTATTTT. Amino acids: CASSITGGRTDTQYF. This chain links TRBV5-8 with TRBJ2-3, with 8 positions matching TRBD1. The CDR3 runs 15 residues. Germline V gives CDR1 SGHTS, CDR2 YDEGEE. J lost 3 bases, V lost 4 bases, and 7 bases had no gene match.

A few counts support this clone. The chain recombines TRBV2 with TRBJ1-5; maybe TRBD1 (6 bases). Trimming took 7 bases from V and 3 from J, leaving 13 bases between them. This CDR3 spans 14 amino acids. Germline assignment: CDR1 SNHLY and CDR2 FYNNEI. CDR3 loop: CASKLDRNNQPQHF. CDR3 in DNA: TGTGCCAGCAAGTTGGACAGAAACAATCAGCCCCAGCATTTT.

Here the CDR3 reads CAIGLAGTETQYF. The CDR3 bases are TGTGCCATTGGACTAGCGGGGACAGAGACCCAGTACTTC. The rearrangement links TRBV10-3 to TRBJ2-5; 12 nucleotides line up with TRBD2. There are 13 residues in the CDR3. The J segment lost 4 bases and the V segment lost 9 bases, leaving 3 bases of the junction unmatched. Germline assignment: CDR1 ENHRY and CDR2 SYGVKD.

The V and J genes are TRBV6-5 and TRBJ2-7; perhaps TRBD2 as D (6 bases). The CDR3 totals 14 residues. The germline gives CDR1 MNHEY, CDR2 SVGAGI. The V end lost 6 bases, the J end lost 2 bases, and 14 bases lay between the germline ends. CDR3 in DNA: TGTGCCAGCAGCTATGGACGGACTACCTACGAGCAGTACTTC. Protein product: CASSYGRTTYEQYF.

The sample holds a few counts of this clone. The chain uses TRBV6-5 and TRBJ2-3, with D possibly TRBD2 on 6 matching bases. The CDR3 length is 14 residues. Per the germline V gene, CDR1 is MNHEY and CDR2 is SVGAGI. The V and J ends lost 5 bases and 3 bases respectively, with 12 bases between them. DNA for the CDR3: TGTGCCAGCAGTCCAACTAGCTCTACAGATACGCAGTATTTT. It is translated as CASSPTSSTDTQYF.

The CDR3 region is CASSLVGERQETQYF. The CDR3 region has the DNA TGTGCCAGCAGCTTAGTTGGTGAGAGGCAAGAGACCCAGTACTTC. The genes are TRBV7-9 and TRBJ2-5; D is uncertain. Germline assignment: CDR1 SEHNR and CDR2 FQNEAQ (reference sequence). The CDR3 covers 15 residues. With 1 base removed from V and 2 bases from J, the gap between germline ends came to 11 bases.

This rearrangement joins TRBV4-2 to TRBJ1-2, with TRBD1 identical over 9 bases. The CDR3 has 16 residues. V dropped 2 bases and J dropped 4; count of bases not matched to a gene: 8. Germline CDR1 reads LGHNA; CDR2 reads YNFKEQ. CDR3 sequence (DNA): TGTGCCAGCAGCCAACCCGGGACAGGGTTTATCTATGGCTACACCTTC. It is translated as CASSQPGTGFIYGYTF.

The chain is built from TRBV29-1 and TRBJ2-1; TRBD2 agrees at 10 bases. The CDR3 spans 13 residues. V was pared by 7 bases and J by 2 bases, with 2 bases of the junction left unmatched. Germline CDR1 is SQVTM and CDR2 is ANQGSEA. The CDR3: CSGLAGAYNEQFF. CDR3 DNA sequence: TGCAGCGGGCTAGCGGGGGCCTACAATGAGCAGTTCTTC.

The V call is TRBV7-9, the J call TRBJ2-1, with 10 bases matching TRBD2. Germline V gene sequence: CDR1 SEHNR, CDR2 FQNEAQ (reference sequence). The V and J ends lost 9 bases and 10 bases, in that order; junction bases with no gene match: 12. This CDR3 has 14 amino acids. The DNA of the CDR3 is TGTGCCAGTAGCACAGCGGGGGGGCCTAGGGAGCAGTTCTTC. This encodes CASSTAGGPREQFF.

The chain couples TRBV20-1 to TRBJ1-1, with 9 bases lining up with TRBD1. The trim removed 8 bases at V and 4 bases at J, leaving 2 bases unmatched. The CDR3 has 11 residues. Germline assignment: CDR1 DFQATT and CDR2 SNEGSKA (reference sequence). The CDR3, as DNA: TGCAGTCCGACAGGGGGCACTGAAGCTTTCTTT. Translated: CSPTGGTEAFF.

This rearrangement joins TRBV5-1 to TRBJ1-2; 9 nucleotides match TRBD1. The CDR3 has 15 amino acids. After removal of 3 bases from V and 0 bases from J, the junction contained 3 bases not matched to a gene. CDR1 is SGHRS, CDR2 YFSETQ, per germline. The CDR3 DNA reads TGCGCCAGCAGCTCACAGGGGGCGACTAACTATGGCTACACCTTC. Translation gives CASSSQGATNYGYTF.

The CDR3 reads CTSNGGVSHLPYEQYF. DNA for the CDR3: TGCACCAGCAACGGGGGAGTGTCCCACCTACCCTACGAGCAGTACTTC. V and J are TRBV1 and TRBJ2-7; TRBD2 is the table's D call and was not checked against the DNA. TRBV1 is annotated as a pseudogene. The CDR3 contains 16 residues.

This chain links TRBV13 with TRBJ2-1; perhaps TRBD1 as D (6 bases). This CDR3 spans 13 amino acids. Germline V lookup: CDR1 PRHDT, CDR2 FYEKMQ (reference sequence). Trimming shortened V by 5 bases and J by 7 bases, and 12 bases separated the two germline ends. CDR3 protein: CASSVVGANEQFF. The CDR3 nucleotides are TGTGCCAGCAGCGTAGTGGGGGCAAATGAGCAGTTCTTC.

The chain employs TRBV2 and TRBJ2-5; possible D gene TRBD2, 6 bases. The V end was cut by 7 bases, the J end by 5 bases, with 20 bases between. The length of the CDR3 is 15 residues. The germline V gene encodes CDR1 SNHLY and CDR2 FYNNEI. Here the CDR3 DNA reads TGTGCCAGCAACTCTCCGGGGGAGGCAGCGGAGACCCAGTACTTC. Translation gives CASNSPGEAAETQYF.

The J gene is TRBJ2-3, the V gene TRBV29-1; TRBD2 agrees at 13 bases. V lost 6 bases to trimming and J lost 5 bases; unmatched junction nucleotides: 8. The CDR3 extends over 15 amino acids. Germline CDR1 and CDR2: SQVTM and ANQGSEA. DNA of the CDR3: TGCAGCGTAGCAGGGACTAGCGGGGTTATAGATACGCAGTATTTT. Amino acids: CSVAGTSGVIDTQYF.

The chain combines TRBV5-4 with TRBJ2-4, with 7 bases fitting TRBD1. The CDR3 extends over 20 amino acids. Germline V gene lookup returns CDR1 SGHNT and CDR2 YYREEE (reference sequence). With 3 bases clipped from V and 0 bases from J, the junction kept 18 bases outside the gene matches. The CDR3 here is CASSWRTGTVSDAAKNIQYF. The CDR3 nucleotides are TGTGCCAGCAGCTGGAGGACCGGGACAGTGTCTGATGCAGCCAAAAACATTCAGTACTTC. Variable domain in full (rest from reference TRBV5-4 and TRBJ2-4): ETGVTQSPTHLIKTRGQQVTLRCSSQSGHNTVSWYQQALGQGPQFIFQYYREEENGRGNFPPRFSGLQFPNYSSELNVNALELDDSALYLCASSWRTGTVSDAAKNIQYFGAGTRLSVL.

The chain joins TRBV30 to TRBJ2-5, with D possibly matching TRBD1 (7 bases). V dropped 5 bases and J dropped 4 bases, with 14 bases sitting between them. The germline V gene encodes CDR1 GTSNPN and CDR2 SVGIG (reference sequence). CDR3 length: 13 amino acids. Here the CDR3 reads CAWLAGGGETQYF. Written as DNA, the CDR3 is TGTGCCTGGCTCGCAGGGGGAGGAGAGACCCAGTACTTC.

This clone turned up a few times. The gene calls are TRBV5-6 and TRBJ2-1, with 7 bases lining up with TRBD2. This CDR3 has 12 amino acids. V dropped 2 bases and J dropped 8; count of bases not matched to a gene: 1. Germline V gene data show CDR1 as SGHDT and CDR2 as YYEEEE. CDR3 bases: TGTGCCAGCAGCTTAGGACTAGATGAGCAGTTCTTC. Protein: CASSLGLDEQFF.

There are a few counts of this clone. The J gene is TRBJ1-1, the V gene TRBV7-9, with D possibly TRBD1 on 5 matching bases. V shed 3 bases and J shed 4 bases, with 12 bases lying between them. The CDR3 consists of 14 residues. The germline gives CDR1 SEHNR, CDR2 FQNEAQ (reference sequence). CDR3 nucleotides: TGTGCCAGCAGCTTGAATCCCAGGGTCACTGAAGCTTTCTTT. Translation: CASSLNPRVTEAFF.

The V call is TRBV4-1, the J call TRBJ2-2; TRBD1 might be the D (5 bases). V was shortened by 0 bases and J by 6 bases, with 5 bases between the two germline ends. The length of the CDR3 is 13 residues. Germline lookup yields CDR1 MGHRA and CDR2 YSYEKL. The CDR3 loop reads CASSQDRAGELFF. The CDR3 DNA reads TGCGCCAGCAGCCAAGACAGGGCCGGGGAGCTGTTTTTT.

This clone was observed a single time. This chain links TRBV29-1 with TRBJ1-4; D is ambiguous. CDR3 length: 13 residues. CDR1 is SQVTM and CDR2 is ANQGSEA in the germline V gene. The ends were cut back, 1 base at V and 3 bases at J, with 6 bases in the middle. The CDR3 loop reads CSVEAGSNEKLFF. CDR3 bases: TGCAGCGTTGAAGCGGGGTCTAATGAAAAACTGTTTTTT.

The chain uses TRBV6-5 and TRBJ2-2, with TRBD1 matching over 7 bases. In germline, CDR1 is MNHEY, CDR2 SVGAGI. V lost 5 bases to trimming and J lost 7 bases; unmatched junction nucleotides: 7. The CDR3 totals 14 residues. The CDR3, as DNA: TGTGCCAGCAGTACCGACAGGGATGGCGGGGAGCTGTTTTTT. This codes for CASSTDRDGGELFF.

The chain recombines TRBV9 with TRBJ1-6; D might be TRBD1 (6 bases). Per germline, CDR1 SGDLS and CDR2 YYNGEE. The germline V and J ends were trimmed by 5 bases and 9 bases, with 18 bases remaining between them. The CDR3 runs to 15 residues. CDR3 nucleotide sequence: TGTGCCAGCAGTCGGTGGGGGGGCGCCGGTTCACCCCTCCACTTT. Its translation is CASSRWGGAGSPLHF.

The table lists this clone with a few counts. DNA for the CDR3: TGTGCCAGCAGTTCATACAGGGGAAACACTGAAGCTTTCTTT. Encoded protein: CASSSYRGNTEAFF. The V gene is TRBV6-5, the J gene TRBJ1-1, with 7 bases aligning to TRBD1. The V segment lost 4 bases and the J segment 2 bases; nucleotides outside the gene matches: 4. Germline V CDR1 and CDR2: MNHEY, SVGAGI. CDR3 length: 14 amino acids.

The chain links TRBV19 to TRBJ1-6, with 7 bases aligning to TRBD1. Trimming removed 3 bases from V and 5 bases from J; junction bases left unmatched: 7. CDR1 LNHDA and CDR2 SQIVND come from the germline V gene (reference sequence). The CDR3 consists of 16 residues. The CDR3 DNA reads TGTGCCAGTAGTATTGATATGACAGGGAATAATTCACCCCTCCACTTT. Translated: CASSIDMTGNNSPLHF. The complete variable domain, with remaining parts taken from reference TRBV19 and TRBJ1-6, reads DGGITQSPKYLFRKEGQNVTLSCEQNLNHDAMYWYRQDPGQGLRLIYYSQIVNDFQKGDIAEGYSVSREKKESFPLTVTSAQKNPTAFYLCASSIDMTGNNSPLHFGNGTRLTVT.

The CDR3 region has the DNA TGTGCCAGCAGCTCGGGGGCTGGGGCCAACGTCCTGACTTTC. Translating gives CASSSGAGANVLTF. The chain combines TRBV5-4 with TRBJ2-6; D may be TRBD2 (6 bases). Trimming left V 3 bases short and J 2 bases short, with 6 bases between. The CDR3 loop spans 14 amino acids. Germline V gene sequence: CDR1 SGHNT, CDR2 YYREEE (reference sequence).